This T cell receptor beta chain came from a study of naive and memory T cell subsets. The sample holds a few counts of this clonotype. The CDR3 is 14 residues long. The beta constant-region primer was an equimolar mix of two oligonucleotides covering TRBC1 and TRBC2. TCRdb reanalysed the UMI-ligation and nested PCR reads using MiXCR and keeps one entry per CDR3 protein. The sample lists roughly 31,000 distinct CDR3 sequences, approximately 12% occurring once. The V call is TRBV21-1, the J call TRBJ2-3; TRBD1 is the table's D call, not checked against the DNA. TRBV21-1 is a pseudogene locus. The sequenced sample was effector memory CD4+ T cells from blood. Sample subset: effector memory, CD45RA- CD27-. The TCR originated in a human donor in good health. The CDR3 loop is CASSTPGPTDTQYF. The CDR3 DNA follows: TGTGCCAGCAGCACACCGGGACCCACAGATACGCAGTATTTT.